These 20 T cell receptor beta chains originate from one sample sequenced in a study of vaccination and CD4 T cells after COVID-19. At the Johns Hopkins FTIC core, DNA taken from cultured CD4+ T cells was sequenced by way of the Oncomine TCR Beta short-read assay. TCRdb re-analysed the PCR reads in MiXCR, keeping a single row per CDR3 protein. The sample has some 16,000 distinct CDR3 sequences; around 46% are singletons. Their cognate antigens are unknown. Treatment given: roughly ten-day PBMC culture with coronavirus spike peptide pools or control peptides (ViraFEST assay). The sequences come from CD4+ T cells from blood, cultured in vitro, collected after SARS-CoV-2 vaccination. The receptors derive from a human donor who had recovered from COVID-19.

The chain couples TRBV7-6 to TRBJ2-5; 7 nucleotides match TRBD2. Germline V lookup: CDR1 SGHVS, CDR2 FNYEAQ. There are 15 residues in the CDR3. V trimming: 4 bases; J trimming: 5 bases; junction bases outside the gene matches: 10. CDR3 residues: CASSSSGGLGETQYF. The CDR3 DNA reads TGTGCCAGCAGCTCTAGCGGAGGCCTTGGGGAGACCCAGTACTTC. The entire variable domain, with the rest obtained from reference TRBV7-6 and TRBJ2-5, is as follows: GAGVSQSPRYKVTKRGQDVALRCDPISGHVSLYWYRQALGQGPEFLTYFNYEAQQDKSGLPNDRFSAERPEGSISTLTIQRTEQRDSAMYRCASSSSGGLGETQYFGPGTRLLVL.

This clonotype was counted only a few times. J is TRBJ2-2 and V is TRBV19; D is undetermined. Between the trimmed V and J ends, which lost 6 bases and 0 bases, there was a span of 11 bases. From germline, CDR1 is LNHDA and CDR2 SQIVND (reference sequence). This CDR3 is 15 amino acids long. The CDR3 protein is CASRKPYPNTGELFF. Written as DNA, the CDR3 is TGTGCCAGTAGGAAACCCTACCCGAACACCGGGGAGCTGTTTTTT.

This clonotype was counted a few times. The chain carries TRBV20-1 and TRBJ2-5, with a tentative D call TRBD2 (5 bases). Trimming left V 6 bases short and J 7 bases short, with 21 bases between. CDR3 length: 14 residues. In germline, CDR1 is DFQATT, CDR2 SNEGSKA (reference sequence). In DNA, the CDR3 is TGCAGTGCCACTAGAGAGGCCGCCGAGGTGACCCAGTACTTC. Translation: CSATREAAEVTQYF.

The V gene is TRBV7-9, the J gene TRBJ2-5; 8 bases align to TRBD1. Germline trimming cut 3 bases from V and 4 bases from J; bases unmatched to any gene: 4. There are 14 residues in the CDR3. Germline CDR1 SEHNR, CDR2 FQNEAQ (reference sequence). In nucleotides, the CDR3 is TGTGCCAGCAGCTTCCGGACAGGGCGAGAGACCCAGTACTTC. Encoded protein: CASSFRTGRETQYF.

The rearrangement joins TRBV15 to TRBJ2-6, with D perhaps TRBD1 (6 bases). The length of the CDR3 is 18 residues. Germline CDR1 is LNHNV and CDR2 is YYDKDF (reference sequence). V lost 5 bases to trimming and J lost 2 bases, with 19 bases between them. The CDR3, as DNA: TGTGCCACCAGCGGCGCGGACAGTTATGGAGCTGGGGCCAACGTCCTGACTTTC. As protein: CATSGADSYGAGANVLTF.

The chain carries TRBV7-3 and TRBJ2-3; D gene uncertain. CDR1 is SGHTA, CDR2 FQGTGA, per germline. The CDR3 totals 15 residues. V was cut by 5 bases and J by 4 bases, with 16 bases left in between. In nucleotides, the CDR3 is TGTGCCAGCAGCCCTCTAGGGATCAGCTCAGATACGCAGTATTTT. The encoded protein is CASSPLGISSDTQYF.

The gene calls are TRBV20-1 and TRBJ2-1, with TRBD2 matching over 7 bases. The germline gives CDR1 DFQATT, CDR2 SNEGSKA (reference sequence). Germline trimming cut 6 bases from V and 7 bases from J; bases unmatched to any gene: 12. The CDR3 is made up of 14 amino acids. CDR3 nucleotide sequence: TGCAGTGCACCTCGGGGGAGCGGGAAGAATGAGCAGTTCTTC. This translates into CSAPRGSGKNEQFF.

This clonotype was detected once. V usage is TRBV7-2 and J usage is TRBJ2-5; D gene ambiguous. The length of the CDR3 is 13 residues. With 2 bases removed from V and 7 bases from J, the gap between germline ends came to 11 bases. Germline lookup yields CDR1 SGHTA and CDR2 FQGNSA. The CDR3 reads CASSLYSRGTQYF. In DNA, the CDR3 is TGTGCCAGCAGCTTATACTCTCGCGGGACCCAGTACTTC.

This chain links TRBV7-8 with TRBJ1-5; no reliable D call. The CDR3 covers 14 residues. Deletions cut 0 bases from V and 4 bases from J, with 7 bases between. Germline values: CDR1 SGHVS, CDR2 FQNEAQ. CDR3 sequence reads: CASSLAGRNQPQHF. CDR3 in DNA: TGTGCCAGCAGCTTAGCGGGGAGGAATCAGCCCCAGCATTTT. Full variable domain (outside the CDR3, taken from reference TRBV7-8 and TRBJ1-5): GAGVSQSPRYKVAKRGQDVALRCDPISGHVSLFWYQQALGQGPEFLTYFQNEAQLDKSGLPSDRFFAERPEGSVSTLKIQRTQQEDSAVYLCASSLAGRNQPQHFGDGTRLSIL.

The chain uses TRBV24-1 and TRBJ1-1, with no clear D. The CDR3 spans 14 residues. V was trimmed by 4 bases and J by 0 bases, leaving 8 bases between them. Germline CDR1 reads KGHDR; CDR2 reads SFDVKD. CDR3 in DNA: TGTGCCACCAGTGACGGAAAAGTGAACACTGAAGCTTTCTTT. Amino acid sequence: CATSDGKVNTEAFF.

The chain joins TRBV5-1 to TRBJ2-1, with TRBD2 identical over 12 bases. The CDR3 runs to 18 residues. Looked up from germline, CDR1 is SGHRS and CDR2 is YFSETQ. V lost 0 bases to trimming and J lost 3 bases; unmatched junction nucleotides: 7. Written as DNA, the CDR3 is TGCGCCAGCAGCTTGGCCCGGACTAGCGGGACTTACTACAATGAGCAGTTCTTC. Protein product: CASSLARTSGTYYNEQFF.

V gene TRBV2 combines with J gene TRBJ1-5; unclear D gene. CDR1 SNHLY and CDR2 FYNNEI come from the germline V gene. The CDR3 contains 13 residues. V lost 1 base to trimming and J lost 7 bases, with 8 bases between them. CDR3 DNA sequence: TGTGCCAGCAGTGAAGAAGTACGACAGCCCCAGCATTTT. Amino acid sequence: CASSEEVRQPQHF.

The CDR3 is CASSLERDTHTEAFF. The CDR3 region has the DNA TGTGCCAGCAGCTTGGAAAGGGATACGCACACTGAAGCTTTCTTT. This rearrangement joins TRBV5-4 to TRBJ1-1; unclear D gene. Germline assignment: CDR1 SGHNT and CDR2 YYREEE (reference sequence). V lost 0 bases, J lost 3 bases, and 12 bases lay in between. The CDR3 extends over 15 amino acids.

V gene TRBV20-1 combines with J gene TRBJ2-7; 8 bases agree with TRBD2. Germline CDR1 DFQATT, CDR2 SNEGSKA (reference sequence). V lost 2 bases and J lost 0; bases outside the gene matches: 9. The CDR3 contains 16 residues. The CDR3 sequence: CSARRSGTRSSYEQYF. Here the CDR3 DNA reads TGCAGTGCTAGACGGTCCGGGACTAGAAGCTCCTACGAGCAGTACTTC.

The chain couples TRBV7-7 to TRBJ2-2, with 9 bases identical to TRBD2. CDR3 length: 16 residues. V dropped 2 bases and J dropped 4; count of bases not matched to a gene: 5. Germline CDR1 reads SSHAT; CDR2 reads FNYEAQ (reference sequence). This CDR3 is CASSLIAGDSTGELFF. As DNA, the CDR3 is TGTGCCAGCAGCTTAATAGCGGGAGACAGCACCGGGGAGCTGTTTTTT.

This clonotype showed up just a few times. CDR3 sequence (DNA): TGTGCCAGCAGTCGGACAGGGGTCTATGGCTACACCTTC. This codes for CASSRTGVYGYTF. The chain has TRBV6-1 and TRBJ1-2; 9 positions agree with TRBD1. From germline, CDR1 is MNHNS and CDR2 SASEGT. The CDR3 sequence is 13 residues long. Unmatched junction bases numbered 2, after V lost 5 bases and J lost 4 bases.

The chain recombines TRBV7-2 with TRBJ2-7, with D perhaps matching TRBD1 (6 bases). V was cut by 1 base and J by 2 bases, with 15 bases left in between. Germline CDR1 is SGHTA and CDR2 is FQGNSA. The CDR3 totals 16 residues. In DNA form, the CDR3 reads TGTGCCAGCAGCTTAGTCTTAGGACAGCGAACCTACGAGCAGTACTTC. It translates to CASSLVLGQRTYEQYF.

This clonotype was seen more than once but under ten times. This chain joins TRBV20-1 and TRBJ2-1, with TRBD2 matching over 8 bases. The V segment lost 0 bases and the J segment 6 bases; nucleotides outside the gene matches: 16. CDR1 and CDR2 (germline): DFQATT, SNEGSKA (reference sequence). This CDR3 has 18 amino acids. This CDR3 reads CSARDLINGTRMGNEQFF. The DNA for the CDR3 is TGCAGTGCTAGAGATCTTATAAATGGGACTAGGATGGGCAATGAGCAGTTCTTC.

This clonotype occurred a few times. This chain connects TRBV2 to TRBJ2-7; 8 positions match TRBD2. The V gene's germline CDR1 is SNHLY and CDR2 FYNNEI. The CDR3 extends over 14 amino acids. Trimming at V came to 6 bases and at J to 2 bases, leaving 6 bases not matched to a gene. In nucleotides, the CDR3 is TGTGCCAGCAGGCGGGGGGCGAATACCTACGAGCAGTACTTC. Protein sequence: CASRRGANTYEQYF.

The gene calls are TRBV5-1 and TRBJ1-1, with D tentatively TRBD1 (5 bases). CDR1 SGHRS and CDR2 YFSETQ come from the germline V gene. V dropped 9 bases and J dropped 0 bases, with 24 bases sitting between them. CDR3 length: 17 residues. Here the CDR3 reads CATGPHGTVGVNTEAFF. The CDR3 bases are TGCGCCACCGGACCTCACGGGACTGTAGGCGTGAACACTGAAGCTTTCTTT.